This entry concerns a single T cell receptor beta chain. This clonotype was detected many times. Its antigen is unknown. One base away there is no much larger clone; base qualities are not given. This specimen belongs to a study of identical twins (dated by TCRdb to 2016 to 2017). With respect to the entire study: To test whether fetal clonotypes persist, the study used deep sequencing on TCR alpha and beta repertoires from monozygotic twins, unrelated adults of various ages, and cord blood. To rule out contamination, the twin experiments were replicated at different times with different library preparation protocols.

Beyond this particular receptor, the publication reports: Zero-insertion analyses could be partly confounded by invariant T cells such as MAIT and iNKT, though diverse VJ usage argued against such confounding for most clonotypes. Recombination models systematically underestimated out-of-frame TCR alpha sharing in monozygotic twins but agreed with sharing between unrelated individuals. Compared with coincidental sharing between unrelated individuals, out-of-frame TCR alpha sequences shared between twins showed an excess of sequences with low generation probability. A weaker excess of twin sharing was found in beta out-of-frame sequences because the signal-to-noise ratio was lowered by fewer shared sequences. Conclusions relied on cross-sectional statistical analysis, since the same donors could not be followed over many years. Fewer insertions were carried by abundant cord blood beta clonotypes; a weaker similar trend was observed in young adult naive repertoires, while no such trend was observed in memory repertoires.

Measured from the cysteine to the phenylalanine, the CDR3 is 13 residues long. Only CDR3 DNA is held: 39 bases, read in frame from base 1. The germline V gene yields SGHRS for CDR1 and YFSETQ for CDR2. V gives up 1 base and J gives up 9 bases, and the segment between their germline ends measures 13 bases. Only healthy Caucasian donors were included. Three pairs of female monozygotic twins, all aged about 18 to 29 years, made up the twin cohort. The RNA used for TCR libraries was isolated from peripheral blood mononuclear cells. Library preparation employed 5' RACE. The instrument given in TCRdb is Illumina HiSeq 2000. A universal primer binding site was introduced by template switching, and a unique molecular identifier was present in the final cDNA, enabling accurate counting of TCR cDNA molecules. Specific primers in the conserved constant-segment region were used to synthesize first-strand cDNA for TCR alpha and beta chains. To control for contamination, each cDNA library was double barcoded with a SMART-Mk sample barcode plus Illumina barcodes. TruSeq adapter sequences along with Illumina sample barcodes were introduced in two successive PCR steps. TCR alpha and beta cDNA libraries were sequenced on the Illumina HiSeq platform with custom primers. The authors processed their data as follows. Raw reads were processed with MiGEC to extract unique molecular identifiers, and MiXCR was used to determine CDR3 positions. Recombination models were inferred per individual with the repgenHMM and IGoR tools using an EM algorithm. Shared clonotype analysis was performed with the tcR package in R, normalizing sharing by the product of cloneset sizes. To study raw recombination without the effects of thymic and clonal selection, out-of-frame nonproductive sequences were analyzed. Using fastp trimming at Q25 and MiXCR clonotype assembly, TCRdb reanalyzed the public sequencing data and kept in-frame beta chains. Here each entry gathers all rows of one CDR3 protein and keeps the most common genes and DNA. These V and J calls derive from TCRdb rather than the authors' analysis. The sample table shows a few hundred thousand distinct CDR3 sequences, and nearly 10% are seen once. The top ten constitute roughly 3% of the sample.

These same data were also listed under a study on yellow fever vaccine responses in identical twins. The other study reports the following: According to the authors, the vaccine-induced T cell response in identical twins seemed to be partly convergent and partly specific to each individual. In the study, vaccine-responding T cell clones were precisely tracked in identical twins.

The sample taken for sequencing was PBMCs. The sequence links TRBV5-1 to TRBJ1-2, with a weak D call of TRBD1 (5 bases match). This TCR was sampled from a woman aged 18-29 years in good health. The CDR3 reads CASSLSRDSSYTF. Read as DNA, the sequence is TGCGCCAGCAGCTTGAGCAGGGATTCTAGCTACACCTTC. Outside the CDR3, residues come from the reference TRBV5-1 and TRBJ1-2 proteins, so the full variable domain is: KAGVTQTPRYLIKTRGQQVTLSCSPISGHRSVSWYQQTPGQGLQFLFEYFSETQRNKGNFPGRFSGRQFSNSRSEMNVSTLELGDSALYLCASSLSRDSSYTFGSGTRLTVV.